The 11 T cell receptor beta chains reported below all come from one sample, sequenced in a study of cytomegalovirus exposure and HLA in healthy donors. This PCR relied on a set of 60 Vbeta primers and 13 Jbeta primers. Profiling relied on immunoSEQ multiplex PCR, and the TCRdb table lists in-frame clones only, not all of them. The table has 150,000 to 180,000 clones, around 75% seen once. Sequencing was carried out using PBMCs. These receptors were taken from a man aged 18 to 30 in good health and CMV-seronegative.

This clone was seen a few times. The DNA of the CDR3 is TGTGCCAGTAGTATCAAGCCTAATAGCAATCAGCCCCAGCATTTT. Residues: CASSIKPNSNQPQHF. The chain links TRBV19 to TRBJ1-5, with D unclear. Trimming shortened V by 3 bases and J by 0 bases, and 9 bases separated the two germline ends. The CDR3 has 15 amino acids. Germline-derived CDR1 and CDR2 are LNHDA and SQIVND (reference sequence).

This clone was seen only a few times. The rearrangement uses TRBV7-9 and TRBJ2-7; a possible D gene is TRBD2 (6 bases). The ends were cut back, 5 bases at V and 9 bases at J, with 26 bases in the middle. The CDR3 consists of 16 residues. Germline loops: CDR1 SEHNR, CDR2 FQNEAQ (reference sequence). CDR3 sequence reads: CASSPPAGRRLRAQYF. The CDR3 nucleotides read TGTGCCAGCAGCCCCCCGGCGGGGAGGCGTCTCAGGGCGCAGTACTTC.

This clone has only a few counts. The rearrangement joins TRBV19 to TRBJ1-1; no clear D. In germline, CDR1 is LNHDA, CDR2 SQIVND (reference sequence). This CDR3 spans 15 amino acids. Trimming removed 2 bases at V and 3 bases at J, with 13 bases between. The CDR3, as DNA: TGTGCCAGTAGTATAAACTGGAACGGAGACACTGAAGCTTTCTTT. It encodes CASSINWNGDTEAFF.

V is TRBV5-4 and J is TRBJ2-3; possibly TRBD2 for D (5 bases). V was cut by 6 bases and J by 3 bases, with 17 bases left in between. The CDR3 is 15 residues long. Per germline, CDR1 SGHNT and CDR2 YYREEE (reference sequence). CDR3 bases: TGTGCCAGCAACAAAAACGGAGGCCGGACAGATACGCAGTATTTT. It specifies CASNKNGGRTDTQYF. The variable domain in full, with the rest retrieved from reference TRBV5-4 and TRBJ2-3, is ETGVTQSPTHLIKTRGQQVTLRCSSQSGHNTVSWYQQALGQGPQFIFQYYREEENGRGNFPPRFSGLQFPNYSSELNVNALELDDSALYLCASNKNGGRTDTQYFGPGTRLTVL.

J is TRBJ2-7 and V is TRBV2, with 9 bases aligning to TRBD2. CDR3 length: 15 amino acids. V shed 8 bases and J 6 bases; nucleotides not matched to a gene: 14. Germline V CDR1 and CDR2: SNHLY, FYNNEI. Here the CDR3 reads CASREGLAGGAEQYF. The CDR3 DNA reads as TGTGCCAGCCGCGAGGGGCTCGCGGGAGGGGCCGAGCAGTACTTC.

V gene TRBV7-6 combines with J gene TRBJ2-2, with 7 nucleotides matching TRBD1. V dropped 5 bases and J dropped 0; count of bases not matched to a gene: 6. Germline-derived CDR1 and CDR2 are SGHVS and FNYEAQ. The CDR3 extends over 16 amino acids. The CDR3 region has the DNA TGTGCCAGCAGCCCCCGGGACAGCCCGAACACCGGGGAGCTGTTTTTT. Translated, it gives CASSPRDSPNTGELFF. Using reference TRBV7-6 and TRBJ2-2 for the parts outside the CDR3, the full variable domain is GAGVSQSPRYKVTKRGQDVALRCDPISGHVSLYWYRQALGQGPEFLTYFNYEAQQDKSGLPNDRFSAERPEGSISTLTIQRTEQRDSAMYRCASSPRDSPNTGELFFGEGSRLTVL.

This clone was seen a handful of times. This chain links TRBV14 with TRBJ1-6; 8 positions match TRBD1. There are 15 residues in the CDR3. Germline V gives CDR1 SGHDN, CDR2 FVKESK. V was pared by 5 bases and J by 6 bases, with 6 bases of the junction left unmatched. The CDR3 spells CASSSQGAPNSPLHF. For the CDR3, the DNA is TGTGCCAGCAGCAGCCAGGGGGCACCTAATTCACCCCTCCACTTT.

The chain couples TRBV29-1 to TRBJ2-7, with TRBD2 matching over 9 bases. The J segment lost 4 bases and the V segment lost 4 bases, leaving 14 bases of the junction unmatched. The CDR3 is 16 residues long. From germline, CDR1 is SQVTM and CDR2 ANQGSEA. The CDR3 coding sequence is TGCAGCGTTGGGGCCCCTTGGGGCGGGAGGGATTACGAGCAGTACTTC. It specifies CSVGAPWGGRDYEQYF.

The V call is TRBV9, the J call TRBJ2-5; a weak D match, TRBD2 (6 bases). Germline assignment: CDR1 SGDLS and CDR2 YYNGEE. The CDR3 has 15 amino acids. V shed 0 bases and J shed 1 base, with 10 bases lying between them. In DNA form, the CDR3 reads TGTGCCAGCAGCGTAGCGGGAGAGTCCCAAGAGACCCAGTACTTC. Translating it yields CASSVAGESQETQYF.

This clone was observed a few times. This chain joins TRBV4-1 and TRBJ2-5; a possible D gene is TRBD2 (6 bases). V dropped 8 bases and J dropped 1 base, with 8 bases sitting between them. The CDR3 is 12 amino acids. Germline values: CDR1 MGHRA, CDR2 YSYEKL. The CDR3 loop reads CASSGVQETQYF. CDR3 nucleotides: TGCGCCAGCTCGGGGGTCCAAGAGACCCAGTACTTC.

The rearrangement joins TRBV4-3 to TRBJ1-3, with 7 bases aligning to TRBD1. CDR1 LGHNA and CDR2 YSLEER come from the germline V gene. This CDR3 has 15 amino acids. V lost 4 bases and J lost 2; bases outside the gene matches: 5. The CDR3 region is CASSRTGTAGNTIYF. CDR3 DNA sequence: TGCGCCAGCAGCCGTACCGGGACAGCTGGAAACACCATATATTTT.